This entry lists 21 T cell receptor beta chains sequenced from one sample in a study of cytomegalovirus exposure and HLA in healthy donors. The PCR made use of 60 Vbeta and 13 Jbeta primers. Sequencing used immunoSEQ multiplex PCR; TCRdb keeps in-frame clones, though not all of them. The sample holds about 94,000 clones, 78% seen once. Sequencing input: PBMCs. All receptors come from a woman aged 55-70 years in good health and CMV-seronegative.

The V gene is TRBV6-1, the J gene TRBJ1-5, with 7 positions matching TRBD1. Germline V gene data show CDR1 as MNHNS and CDR2 as SASEGT. V shed 7 bases, J shed 1 base, and the junction held 7 bases outside the gene matches. The CDR3 extends over 15 amino acids. The CDR3 sequence: CASIRGAISNQPQHF. CDR3 in DNA: TGTGCCAGCATCAGGGGGGCGATCAGCAATCAGCCCCAGCATTTT.

The rearrangement links TRBV30 to TRBJ1-1; D might be TRBD1 (5 bases). From germline, CDR1 is GTSNPN and CDR2 SVGIG (reference sequence). CDR3 length equals 13 residues. Trimming shortened V by 7 bases and J by 5 bases, and 17 bases separated the two germline ends. Here the CDR3 reads CASPGRAGTEAFF. The CDR3 bases are TGTGCCTCCCCGGGCAGGGCGGGAACTGAAGCTTTCTTT.

The gene calls are TRBV27 and TRBJ2-2; 12 nucleotides agree with TRBD2. Germline V lookup: CDR1 MNHEY, CDR2 SMNVEV (reference sequence). V shed 4 bases and J 2 bases; nucleotides not matched to a gene: 8. This CDR3 contains 18 residues. Here the CDR3 reads CASSSLGTSGPNTGELFF. CDR3 nucleotide sequence: TGTGCCAGCAGTTCCCTAGGGACTAGCGGGCCCAACACCGGGGAGCTGTTTTTT.

The rearrangement joins TRBV4-3 to TRBJ2-2; 11 bases line up with TRBD2. The length of the CDR3 is 16 residues. Germline CDR1 reads LGHNA; CDR2 reads YSLEER. The trim removed 3 bases at V and 5 bases at J, leaving 5 bases unmatched. The CDR3 sequence is CASSHLAGGGTGELFF. DNA of the CDR3: TGCGCCAGCAGCCATCTAGCGGGGGGAGGGACCGGGGAGCTGTTTTTT.

The chain has TRBV27 and TRBJ2-5; D might be TRBD1 (6 bases). The germline CDR1 and CDR2 sequences are MNHEY and SMNVEV (reference sequence). V lost 9 bases, J lost 4 bases, and 18 bases lay in between. The CDR3 loop spans 14 amino acids. The CDR3 spells CASGNTGKGETQYF. DNA for the CDR3: TGTGCCAGTGGGAACACAGGGAAGGGAGAGACCCAGTACTTC.

This clone was counted a few times. The chain uses TRBV6-5 and TRBJ1-2, with TRBD1 matching 7 bases. The ends lost 5 bases at V and 8 bases at J; junction bases unmatched: 8. Looked up from germline, CDR1 is MNHEY and CDR2 is SVGAGI. The CDR3 loop spans 13 amino acids. This chain's CDR3 is CASSQQGKRGYTF. Written as DNA, the CDR3 is TGTGCCAGCAGTCAACAGGGGAAGCGCGGCTACACCTTC.

This clone was recorded a few times. The chain recombines TRBV5-4 with TRBJ1-5; a weak D match, TRBD1 (5 bases). The germline V gene has CDR1 SGHNT and CDR2 YYREEE (reference sequence). This CDR3 has 13 residues. The V gene lost 0 bases and the J gene lost 5 bases, with 6 bases spanning the gap. CDR3 coding DNA: TGTGCCAGCAGCTTGGAACAGGATCAGCCCCAGCATTTT. Its protein product is CASSLEQDQPQHF.

This chain joins TRBV6-5 and TRBJ1-2; a possible D gene is TRBD1 (6 bases). The CDR3 extends over 14 amino acids. The ends were cut back, 5 bases at V and 3 bases at J, with 13 bases in the middle. Germline loops: CDR1 MNHEY, CDR2 SVGAGI. The CDR3 DNA is TGTGCCAGCAGTAAGCAGGGGATCGACTATGGCTACACCTTC. Residues: CASSKQGIDYGYTF.

In its sample, this clone was seen once. The chain recombines TRBV7-8 with TRBJ2-7; TRBD2 matches at 7 bases. From germline, CDR1 is SGHVS and CDR2 FQNEAQ. V trimming: 5 bases; J trimming: 7 bases; junction bases outside the gene matches: 2. CDR3 length equals 11 residues. CDR3 in DNA: TGTGCCAGCAGCCCCGGGGGGGAGCAGTACTTC. It specifies CASSPGGEQYF.

V and J are TRBV25-1 and TRBJ1-1; weak D call: TRBD1 (5 bases). Deletions cut 3 bases from V and 4 bases from J, with 15 bases between. Per the germline V gene, CDR1 is MGHDK and CDR2 is SYGVNS. The CDR3 sequence is 15 residues long. CDR3 DNA: TGTGCCAGCAGTGACTCCCCAGGGCTGGGCACTGAAGCTTTCTTT. Translation gives CASSDSPGLGTEAFF. The complete variable domain, with remaining parts taken from reference TRBV25-1 and TRBJ1-1, reads EADIYQTPRYLVIGTGKKITLECSQTMGHDKMYWYQQDPGMELHLIHYSYGVNSTEKGDLSSESTVSRIRTEHFPLTLESARPSHTSQYLCASSDSPGLGTEAFFGQGTRLTVV.

Notes on this clone: An end of the junction does not agree with germline; a read error may underlie this. The chain combines TRBV7-9 with TRBJ1-1; D is undetermined. CDR3 length: 13 amino acids. Germline V gene lookup returns CDR1 SEHNR and CDR2 FQNEAQ (reference sequence). The CDR3 sequence is CSSSLAELNEAFF. In DNA, the CDR3 is TGTTCCAGCAGCTTAGCCGAGCTGAATGAAGCTTTCTTT.

The rearrangement links TRBV11-2 to TRBJ1-6; 8 nucleotides match TRBD1. This CDR3 contains 16 residues. CDR1 and CDR2 (germline): SGHAT, FQNNGV. V was clipped by 5 bases and J by 7 bases; unmatched bases: 10. CDR3 sequence reads: CASSVTTGGKNSPLHF. The CDR3 DNA follows: TGTGCCAGCAGCGTAACAACAGGGGGAAAAAATTCACCCCTCCACTTT.

The chain uses TRBV28 and TRBJ2-7; 11 bases map to TRBD2. Germline CDR1 MDHEN, CDR2 SYDVKM. Germline trimming cut 5 bases from V and 0 bases from J; bases unmatched to any gene: 15. The CDR3 length is 19 residues. The CDR3 sequence is CASSPFSGTSGRSSYEQYF. Here the CDR3 DNA reads TGTGCCAGCAGTCCCTTCTCCGGGACTAGCGGAAGGAGCTCCTACGAGCAGTACTTC.

V gene TRBV15 combines with J gene TRBJ1-1, with 8 nucleotides matching TRBD1. Germline V gene lookup returns CDR1 LNHNV and CDR2 YYDKDF (reference sequence). The CDR3 length is 15 residues. The J segment lost 7 bases and the V segment lost 4 bases, leaving 11 bases of the junction unmatched. The CDR3 nucleotides are TGTGCCACCAGCATCGACAGGGGAGGGTACAGTGAAGCTTTCTTT. It encodes CATSIDRGGYSEAFF.

The rearrangement joins TRBV5-6 to TRBJ2-1, with D possibly matching TRBD2 (5 bases). The V end was cut by 5 bases, the J end by 0 bases, with 12 bases between. Germline V gene lookup returns CDR1 SGHDT and CDR2 YYEEEE. The CDR3 sequence is 15 residues long. CDR3 coding DNA: TGTGCCAGCAGAACTAGGGAAAACTCCTACAATGAGCAGTTCTTC. Its protein product is CASRTRENSYNEQFF.

The chain links TRBV6-1 to TRBJ2-1, with 11 nucleotides matching TRBD2. CDR1 MNHNS and CDR2 SASEGT come from the germline V gene. The CDR3 is 16 residues long. V shed 3 bases, J shed 4 bases, and the junction held 5 bases outside the gene matches. CDR3 protein: CASSDLAGGTYNEQFF. In nucleotides, the CDR3 is TGTGCCAGCAGTGACCTAGCGGGAGGTACGTACAATGAGCAGTTCTTC.

This clone was found a few times. The genes are TRBV19 and TRBJ2-6; possible D gene TRBD1, 5 bases. CDR3 length: 13 residues. The V end lost 7 bases, the J end lost 4 bases, and 8 bases lay between the germline ends. Germline V gives CDR1 LNHDA, CDR2 SQIVND (reference sequence). The CDR3 sequence is CASTHRGANVLTF. Here the CDR3 DNA reads TGTGCCAGTACCCACAGGGGGGCCAACGTCCTGACTTTC.

The chain carries TRBV2 and TRBJ2-7; weak D call: TRBD1 (6 bases). This CDR3 region has 14 residues. CDR1 and CDR2 from the germline V gene are SNHLY and FYNNEI. V was pared by 6 bases and J by 0 bases, with 12 bases between. CDR3 loop: CASRARGHSYEQYF. Here the CDR3 DNA reads TGTGCCAGCAGGGCCAGGGGACACTCCTACGAGCAGTACTTC. Variable domain in full (rest from reference TRBV2 and TRBJ2-7): EPEVTQTPSHQVTQMGQEVILRCVPISNHLYFYWYRQILGQKVEFLVSFYNNEISEKSEIFDDQFSVERPDGSNFTLKIRSTKLEDSAMYFCASRARGHSYEQYFGPGTRLTVT.

The genes are TRBV15 and TRBJ2-2; 9 bases are shared with TRBD1. CDR1 is LNHNV and CDR2 is YYDKDF in the germline V gene (reference sequence). The CDR3 runs to 17 residues. The V and J ends lost 3 bases and 6 bases, in that order; junction bases with no gene match: 11. CDR3 sequence: CATSRAGQGLFAGELFF. Written as DNA, the CDR3 is TGTGCCACCAGCAGGGCGGGACAGGGATTATTCGCCGGGGAGCTGTTTTTT.

This chain links TRBV7-2 with TRBJ1-1; 7 bases map to TRBD1. The V segment lost 4 bases and the J segment 1 base; nucleotides outside the gene matches: 3. Looked up from germline, CDR1 is SGHTA and CDR2 is FQGNSA. This CDR3 contains 14 residues. CDR3 nucleotide sequence: TGTGCCAGCAGCTCGACAGGGTCGAACACTGAAGCTTTCTTT. This translates into CASSSTGSNTEAFF.

The chain combines TRBV4-3 with TRBJ2-1; a possible D gene is TRBD1 (5 bases). The CDR3 is made up of 15 amino acids. V lost 3 bases, J lost 8 bases, and 17 bases lay in between. Per the germline V gene, CDR1 is LGHNA and CDR2 is YSLEER. The CDR3 region is CASSQLYSTRDEQFF. CDR3 sequence (DNA): TGCGCCAGCAGCCAGTTATACAGTACCAGGGATGAGCAGTTCTTC.